The TCR beta chain under discussion was sequenced for a study of shared T cell receptors in the human thymus. The sample holds a few counts of this clone. Sequenced by immunoSEQ multiplex PCR; TCRdb stores in-frame clones only, minus some. The sample lists hundreds of thousands of clones; approximately 78% were seen once. These records were also assigned to another study, of human thymus T cells. That publication notes: Donors were healthy Finnish infants having corrective surgery for congenital heart defects.

The sequenced sample was thymocytes. The sequence came from a boy under three years old with a congenital heart defect.

The CDR3 nucleotides read TGTGCCAGTAGTAACCGTCGAGGGAGAGGCTACCAAGAGACCCAGTACTTC. Encoded protein: CASSNRRGRGYQETQYF. This chain joins TRBV19 and TRBJ2-5, with D maybe TRBD2 (5 bases). Germline CDR1 reads LNHDA; CDR2 reads SQIVND (reference sequence). V was clipped by 4 bases and J by 0 bases, with 18 bases between them. The CDR3 extends over 17 amino acids.